This T cell receptor beta chain appears in the sequencing data of a study of cytomegalovirus exposure and HLA in healthy donors. The primer mix had 60 Vbeta and 13 Jbeta primers. Data came from immunoSEQ multiplex PCR; TCRdb stores just in-frame clones and leaves some out. The sample carries 130,000 or so clones, 74% recorded once. V shed 1 base and J 6 bases; nucleotides not matched to a gene: 12. Germline CDR1 and CDR2: SGHDN and FVKESK. The CDR3 runs to 18 residues. The rearrangement links TRBV14 to TRBJ2-2; TRBD1 matches 9 bases. The source material was PBMCs. The receptor comes from a male donor in good health and CMV-seronegative. This chain's CDR3 is CASSQVTRMTGGAGELFF. In DNA form, the CDR3 reads TGTGCCAGCAGCCAAGTTACGAGGATGACAGGGGGGGCCGGGGAGCTGTTTTTT.